These 11 T cell receptor beta chains originate from one sample sequenced in a study of PD-1 blockade in classical Hodgkin lymphoma. Only in-frame clones appear in the TCRdb table, and some are missing; sequencing was by immunoSEQ multiplex PCR. The data show about 47,000 clones, around 91% seen once. Specified time point: cycle 4 day 1 (C4D1), after six to seven weeks of nivolumab. Every single patient, without exception, relapsed after autologous stem cell transplantation, and brentuximab vedotin exposure varied. Sequenced material: peripheral blood mononuclear cells (PBMCs), taken before the fourth cycle of nivolumab. The receptors shown here come from a human donor with classical Hodgkin lymphoma.

This chain connects TRBV7-3 to TRBJ2-1, with TRBD1 as a possible D gene (5 bases). The CDR3 runs to 14 residues. Germline V gene sequence: CDR1 SGHTA, CDR2 FQGTGA. Trimming removed 1 base from V and 6 bases from J, with 10 bases in between. This CDR3 is CASSLNGRVNEQFF. The CDR3 nucleotides are TGTGCCAGCAGCTTAAACGGCAGGGTCAATGAGCAGTTCTTC.

This clone was counted a few times. This rearrangement joins TRBV4-2 to TRBJ2-7; TRBD2 aligns across 11 bases. Looked up from germline, CDR1 is LGHNA and CDR2 is YNFKEQ. V gave up 1 base and J gave up 6 bases; unmatched junction bases: 14. This CDR3 contains 18 residues. The CDR3: CASSQAASLLAGAVEQYF. DNA of the CDR3: TGTGCCAGCAGCCAAGCCGCAAGCTTACTAGCGGGAGCTGTCGAGCAGTACTTC.

This chain uses TRBV6-5 with TRBJ2-7; 7 bases agree with TRBD2. Germline values: CDR1 MNHEY, CDR2 SVGAGI. Trimming at V came to 2 bases and at J to 2 bases, leaving 3 bases not matched to a gene. The CDR3 has 14 amino acids. The CDR3 here is CASSYLGRTYEQYF. The CDR3 DNA follows: TGTGCCAGCAGTTACCTCGGGAGGACCTACGAGCAGTACTTC.

This rearrangement joins TRBV5-1 to TRBJ1-2, with 8 bases fitting TRBD1. CDR1 SGHRS and CDR2 YFSETQ come from the germline V gene. V lost 7 bases, J lost 4 bases, and 9 bases stayed unmatched. The CDR3 sequence is 14 residues long. CDR3 amino acids: CASSRAGQVYGYTF. CDR3 nucleotides: TGCGCCAGCTCCCGCGCGGGACAGGTCTATGGCTACACCTTC.

The chain couples TRBV11-3 to TRBJ2-5, with 9 bases lining up with TRBD2. J lost 5 bases, V lost 2 bases, and 12 bases had no gene match. Germline V gene sequence: CDR1 SGHNT, CDR2 YENEEA. The CDR3 length is 17 residues. Written as DNA, the CDR3 is TGTGCCAGCAGCTTAAGTCGGGCGGGAGGGCACTACGAGACCCAGTACTTC. This sequence encodes CASSLSRAGGHYETQYF.

This chain connects TRBV5-1 to TRBJ2-5; 8 bases agree with TRBD1. Germline lookup yields CDR1 SGHRS and CDR2 YFSETQ. The CDR3 is made up of 15 amino acids. The ends lost 0 bases at V and 5 bases at J; junction bases unmatched: 6. CDR3 bases: TGCGCCAGCAGCTTGGAGGGACAGGTGGGGGAGACCCAGTACTTC. This translates into CASSLEGQVGETQYF.

The rearrangement links TRBV6-6 to TRBJ1-3, with D maybe TRBD1 (5 bases). The germline V and J ends were trimmed by 8 bases and 0 bases, with 14 bases remaining between them. The CDR3 extends over 15 amino acids. Germline values: CDR1 MNHNY, CDR2 SVGAGI (reference sequence). The CDR3 protein is CASQGLGPSGNTIYF. The CDR3 DNA reads TGTGCCAGCCAGGGTTTGGGGCCCTCTGGAAACACCATATATTTT.

This rearrangement joins TRBV18 to TRBJ2-3, with a possible D match to TRBD1 (6 bases). Trimming took off 3 bases at V and 1 base at J, with 11 bases between the two ends. The germline V gene encodes CDR1 KGHSH and CDR2 LQKENI. This CDR3 contains 15 residues. CDR3 region: CASSPLSGGTDTQYF. The DNA for the CDR3 is TGTGCCAGCTCACCGCTATCAGGGGGCACAGATACGCAGTATTTT.

The rearrangement uses TRBV21-1 and TRBJ2-5; TRBD1 is the table's D call, not checked against the DNA. TRBV21-1 is recorded as a pseudogene. There are 16 residues in the CDR3. The CDR3 DNA reads TGTGCCAGCACCTCCACCCAACAGGACGGACAAGAGACCCAGTACTTC. Encoded protein: CASTSTQQDGQETQYF.

This clone occurred a few times. The V call is TRBV18, the J call TRBJ2-5; 10 bases align to TRBD1. V trimming: 1 base; J trimming: 5 bases; junction bases outside the gene matches: 4. This CDR3 is 15 amino acids long. Germline-derived CDR1 and CDR2 are KGHSH and LQKENI. In DNA, the CDR3 is TGTGCCAGCTCACCACTGACAGGGGGCCCGGAGACCCAGTACTTC. It yields the protein CASSPLTGGPETQYF.

This clone was detected only a few times. This chain links TRBV10-3 with TRBJ2-7; 8 bases line up with TRBD1. CDR3 length: 14 residues. J gave up 5 bases and V 9 bases, and 12 bases lay outside the gene matches. The germline CDR1 and CDR2 sequences are ENHRY and SYGVKD. The CDR3 DNA reads TGTGCCATAAGCAAGGACAGGGAGGTGAACGAGCAGTACTTC. It is translated as CAISKDREVNEQYF.